What follows are 13 T cell receptor beta chains derived from one specimen sequenced in a study of low-dose radiotherapy and immunotherapy resistance in tumors (dated by TCRdb to 2022 to 2024). What the time point label conveys for this sample: after trial treatment. The treatment or condition label of this sample denotes: LDRT plus nivolumab, ipilimumab, low-dose cyclophosphamide and aspirin (RACIN trial). Sequenced on an Illumina HiSeq 2500. To make first-strand cDNA, Superscript III was used along with a set of TRAV- and TRBV-specific primers so that both the TCRalpha and TCRbeta chains were covered. TCRs were amplified with Phusion for 20 PCR cycles, with a constant-region primer paired with the adapter attached to the V primers. TCRdb reanalyzed the raw reads on its own, using fastp at Q25 for trimming and MiXCR for clone calling, and kept in-frame beta chains. Entries that share a CDR3 protein sequence are merged under the most common genes and DNA. This sample lists about 30,000 distinct CDR3 sequences; 49% were detected once. The ten largest clones capture approximately 5.4% of the sample.

Source: PBMCs, taken after low-dose radiotherapy plus immunotherapy. The receptor set was obtained from a male donor with gallbladder cancer.

By its share, this clonotype is medium-sized. The chain links TRBV10-3 to TRBJ2-7; D not certain. Germline CDR1 is ENHRY and CDR2 is SYGVKD. V lost 1 base to trimming and J lost 0 bases, with 7 bases between them. This CDR3 region has 14 residues. CDR3 sequence: CAISEYYGSYEQYF. CDR3 DNA sequence: TGTGCCATCAGTGAGTACTACGGCTCCTACGAGCAGTACTTC.

The chain is built from TRBV12-3 or TRBV12-4 and TRBJ2-5; either TRBD1 or TRBD2 may supply D (5 bases each). The V gene lost 6 bases and the J gene lost 0 bases, with 17 bases spanning the gap. The CDR3 runs 16 residues. In DNA, the CDR3 is TGTGCCAGCAGGGCCTCCGGGACCGTTAACCAAGAGACCCAGTACTTC. Translation: CASRASGTVNQETQYF.

In its sample, this clonotype ranks as medium-sized (0.01 to 0.1%). CDR3 sequence: CALHDGQGAYEQYF. CDR3 coding DNA: TGTGCCCTCCATGATGGGCAGGGGGCCTACGAGCAGTACTTC. V and J are TRBV5-4 and TRBJ2-7, with 7 bases matching TRBD1. Trimming cost V 10 bases and J 2 bases; bases outside gene matches: 12. Per the germline V gene, CDR1 is SGHNT and CDR2 is YYREEE (reference sequence). The CDR3 extends over 14 amino acids.

This clonotype was found a few times. The rearrangement links TRBV19 to TRBJ1-1; 8 positions match TRBD1. V trimming: 4 bases; J trimming: 9 bases; junction bases outside the gene matches: 10. The germline V gene has CDR1 LNHDA and CDR2 SQIVND (reference sequence). There are 14 residues in the CDR3. CDR3 sequence reads: CASSTQGTGPKAFF. The CDR3 bases are TGTGCCAGTAGTACACAAGGGACAGGCCCTAAAGCTTTCTTT.

This clonotype showed up just a few times. The chain carries TRBV20-1 and TRBJ2-1; the match to TRBD1 covers 11 bases. There are 15 residues in the CDR3. V was pared by 0 bases and J by 6 bases, with 4 bases of the junction left unmatched. The germline V gene has CDR1 DFQATT and CDR2 SNEGSKA (reference sequence). The CDR3 coding sequence is TGCAGTGCTAGAGATCAGGACAGGGGGCTCAATGAGCAGTTCTTC. It codes for CSARDQDRGLNEQFF.

This clonotype was seen just once. The rearrangement joins TRBV7-2 to TRBJ2-1; TRBD2 aligns across 8 bases. The CDR3 length is 14 residues. V shed 8 bases and J 3 bases; nucleotides not matched to a gene: 6. Germline V CDR1 and CDR2: SGHTA, FQGNSA. The CDR3 DNA reads TGTGCCAGCGGAAAAAGCGGGAGCTACAATGAGCAGTTCTTC. Its translation is CASGKSGSYNEQFF.

Concerning this clonotype itself: A single base is all that separates this from a far larger clone, so a read error is likely. The CDR3 does not close with the conserved phenylalanine or tryptophan, likely indicating a read error. J is TRBJ2-1 and V is TRBV11-2; D uncertain. The CDR3 has 11 amino acids. Germline CDR1 and CDR2: SGHAT and FQNNGV. The CDR3 loop is CASSFHGEQFS. CDR3 bases: TGCGCCAGCAGCTTCCATGGTGAGCAGTTCTCC.

This clonotype was recorded many times. V gene TRBV5-1 combines with J gene TRBJ2-2; D may be TRBD2 (6 bases). In germline, CDR1 is SGHRS, CDR2 YFSETQ. The CDR3 length is 13 residues. V lost 6 bases and J lost 6, with 12 bases in between. CDR3 nucleotide sequence: TGCGCCAGCATCGGGGAGGTCGCCGGGGAGCTGTTTTTT. Protein product: CASIGEVAGELFF.

CDR3 sequence: CATSDFTQGSYNEQFF. As DNA, the CDR3 is TGTGCCACCAGTGATTTTACGCAGGGCTCCTACAATGAGCAGTTCTTC. This rearrangement joins TRBV24-1 to TRBJ2-1; maybe TRBD1 (5 bases). Germline lookup yields CDR1 KGHDR and CDR2 SFDVKD. Deletions cut 1 base from V and 0 bases from J, with 9 bases between. CDR3 length: 16 amino acids.

This clonotype is medium-sized within its sample. The rearrangement joins TRBV5-1 to TRBJ2-3; 9 bases fit TRBD2. CDR1 is SGHRS, CDR2 YFSETQ, per germline. The CDR3 spans 14 residues. The V gene end was trimmed by 5 bases and the J gene end by 6 bases; junction bases not matched to a gene: 7. CDR3 nucleotides: TGCGCCAGCAGGGTAGCGGGAGTTAGGGATACGCAGTATTTT. It yields the protein CASRVAGVRDTQYF.

V gene TRBV12-3 or TRBV12-4 combines with J gene TRBJ2-5; unclear D gene. The CDR3 consists of 12 residues. The V and J ends lost 4 bases and 2 bases respectively, with 5 bases between them. The CDR3 coding sequence is TGTGCCAGCAGTTGGGTACAAGAGACCCAGTACTTC. The encoded protein is CASSWVQETQYF.

As to this clonotype: A single base is all that separates this from a far larger clone, so a read error is likely. The chain links TRBV11-1 to TRBJ1-5, with TRBD1 as a possible D gene (6 bases). V lost 5 bases, J lost 2 bases, and 25 bases lay in between. The CDR3 totals 19 residues. Germline V gene sequence: CDR1 SGHAT, CDR2 FQDESV (reference sequence). As DNA, the CDR3 is TGTGCCAGCAGCCGATCCGGGACATGGGGCGCGGGAGGCAATCAGCCCCAGCATTTT. Protein product: CASSRSGTWGAGGNQPQHF.

In this sample, this clonotype turned up many times. CDR3 sequence: CASSPSGTGGKETQYF. The CDR3 DNA sequence: TGTGCCAGCAGCCCATCCGGGACAGGGGGCAAAGAGACCCAGTACTTC. J is TRBJ2-5 and V is TRBV13, with TRBD1 identical over 12 bases. The V and J ends lost 5 bases and 3 bases, in that order; junction bases with no gene match: 7. CDR1 is PRHDT and CDR2 is FYEKMQ in the germline V gene (reference sequence). The CDR3 covers 16 residues.